The clone carrying this T cell receptor (beta chain) has only one observation. This record comes from a study of blood T cell repertoires in COVID-19. The wider study: From the United States, Italy and Spain came samples of acute and convalescent COVID-19.

This table comes from immunoSEQ multiplex PCR, and its TCRdb copy is limited to in-frame clones, with some not included. The table lists around 80,000 clones, more than 80% of them singletons, with roughly 28% in the top ten. The J segment lost 8 bases and the V segment lost 5 bases, leaving 11 bases of the junction unmatched. Germline assignment: CDR1 SEHNR and CDR2 FQNEAQ (reference sequence). This CDR3 has 16 residues. Sequencing was performed on peripheral blood. The receptor was derived from a woman older than 75 with acute or convalescent COVID-19. The chain joins TRBV7-9 to TRBJ2-1; 11 positions match TRBD1. CDR3 in amino acids: CASSAQPGQGAHEQFF. CDR3 nucleotides: TGTGCCAGCAGCGCCCAACCCGGACAGGGGGCCCATGAGCAGTTCTTC.